Listed below are T cell receptor beta chains from one sample, sequenced in a study of OX40 agonist ivuxolimab in advanced cancers. The table came from immunoSEQ multiplex PCR; TCRdb's copy has only in-frame clones and leaves some out. Here the sample spans tens of thousands of clones, around nine tenths being singletons. Sequences were derived from CD4+ or CD8+ T cells sorted from blood, sampled in a trial of the OX40 agonist ivuxolimab. The receptors were sampled from an adult with an advanced solid tumor such as melanoma, head and neck, liver or kidney cancer. Each CDR3 is given with its conserved first and last residue. Fields, in order: CDR3 DNA, CDR3 protein, clone size, D gene, V gene, J gene. D genes are given only for firm matches. The size entry is marked missing in some rows and otherwise reads once, few, many or a size class.

DNA: TGCGCCAGCAGCGGAGCCAACACCGGGGAGCTGTTTTTT; CDR3: CASSGANTGELFF; size: NA; D: NA; V: TRBV10-1; J: TRBJ2-2
DNA: TGTGCCAGCAGCTTAGATCTTACCTTCGGCTACAATGAGCAGTTCTTC; CDR3: CASSLDLTFGYNEQFF; size: NA; D: NA; V: TRBV11-2; J: TRBJ2-1
DNA: TGTGCTAGTGGTTTGGTATATGGCGGGAGCTACGAGCAGTACTTC; CDR3: CASGLVYGGSYEQYF; size: NA; D: TRBD2; V: TRBV12-5; J: TRBJ2-7
DNA: TGCGCCAGCAGCTTTGGTCCAATAGGGTATGGCTACACCTTC; CDR3: CASSFGPIGYGYTF; size: NA; D: NA; V: TRBV5-1; J: TRBJ1-2
DNA: TGCGCCAGCAGCGGGTTAAAAGGGGCCGGAGAGCAGTACTTC; CDR3: CASSGLKGAGEQYF; size: NA; D: NA; V: TRBV5-1; J: TRBJ2-7
DNA: TGTGCCAGCAGCCAAAGCTTAATCCGAAGCTCCCTCCACGAGCAGTACTTC; CDR3: CASSQSLIRSSLHEQYF; size: NA; D: NA; V: TRBV14; J: TRBJ2-7
DNA: TGTGCCAGCAGCCAACAGGGGGTTGCTTTCTTT; CDR3: CASSQQGVAFF; size: NA; D: TRBD1; V: TRBV27; J: TRBJ1-1
DNA: TGCGCCAGCACTCGGGACCGACAAGAGACCCAGTACTTC; CDR3: CASTRDRQETQYF; size: NA; D: NA; V: TRBV5-1; J: TRBJ2-5
DNA: TGTGCCAGCAGCTTCTCCAACCAAGAGACCCAGTACTTC; CDR3: CASSFSNQETQYF; size: NA; D: NA; V: TRBV7-2; J: TRBJ2-5
DNA: TGTGCCAGCAGCCCCGGGGACCGGAGGTCCTACGAGCAGTACTTC; CDR3: CASSPGDRRSYEQYF; size: once; D: NA; V: TRBV28; J: TRBJ2-7
DNA: TGTGCCAGCAGCTTAAAGGGGCTCACAGATACGCAGTATTTT; CDR3: CASSLKGLTDTQYF; size: NA; D: NA; V: TRBV7-9; J: TRBJ2-3
DNA: TGTGCCAGCAGTCGGCCTGGGTTGGGCACTGAAGCTTTCTTT; CDR3: CASSRPGLGTEAFF; size: NA; D: NA; V: TRBV6-5; J: TRBJ1-1
DNA: TGTGCCAGCAGGCTGTGGGGCCCCTACAATGAGCAGTTCTTC; CDR3: CASRLWGPYNEQFF; size: once; D: NA; V: TRBV28; J: TRBJ2-1
DNA: TGTGCCAGCAGCTTAGGATACCTGAACACTGAAGCTTTCTTT; CDR3: CASSLGYLNTEAFF; size: once; D: NA; V: TRBV11-3; J: TRBJ1-1
DNA: TGTGCCAGCAGTGAGCGGGAAAAACTGTTTTTT; CDR3: CASSEREKLFF; size: NA; D: NA; V: TRBV25-1; J: TRBJ1-4